The clone carrying this T cell receptor beta chain came up a few times. The antigen remains undetermined. Collection occurred without any documented infections or immune events in donors. Clones were read by immunoSEQ multiplex PCR, and TCRdb kept only the in-frame ones, dropping some. The table has about 85,000 clones, 88% seen once. This sample stems from a study of identifying expanded T cells in peripheral blood. In germline, CDR1 is SGHDN, CDR2 FVKESK. Trimming left V 4 bases short and J 1 base short, with 17 bases between. This CDR3 spans 16 amino acids. Study-wide results and caveats: Roughly two-week clone count variance significantly increased as total template count grew. About 1.3 clones differed between technical replicates, versus about 15 and 19 over time.

This receptor was identified in a person aged 18 to 70 in good health. The sequenced material came from blood. This chain uses TRBV14 with TRBJ2-7; D is undetermined. This chain's CDR3 is CASSRATGAFSYEQYF. The DNA of the CDR3 is TGTGCCAGCAGCCGAGCCACGGGCGCCTTTTCCTACGAGCAGTACTTC.